Below, one TCR beta chain is given with its context. The entry originates in a study of blood T cell repertoires in COVID-19. Overall study context: Samples of COVID-19 (acute and convalescent) were obtained from the United States, Italy and Spain. T cells, B-cell-depleted T cells, or PBMCs provided the cDNA or gDNA that served as material.

Recruitment covered 20 to 25 US areas and drew participants whose ages spanned roughly 18 to 90 years. Donors of Cohort 3 who recovered were those that had two negative PCRs, clearance, or symptom resolution. Deletions cut 4 bases from V and 1 base from J, with 10 bases between. Germline V gives CDR1 LNHDA, CDR2 SQIVND (reference sequence). There are 14 residues in the CDR3. TCRdb's table, derived via immunoSEQ multiplex PCR, lists solely in-frame clones and lacks some. The table lists fewer than 350,000 clones, around 90% of them singletons. The gene calls are TRBV19 and TRBJ1-1; D perhaps matches TRBD1 (5 bases). The TCR comes from a woman aged 25 to 45 who had recovered from COVID-19. The specimen was PBMCs or T cells enriched from blood (not recorded which). Here the CDR3 reads CASSKTVWNTEAFF. In nucleotides, the CDR3 is TGTGCCAGTAGTAAGACAGTTTGGAACACTGAAGCTTTCTTT.